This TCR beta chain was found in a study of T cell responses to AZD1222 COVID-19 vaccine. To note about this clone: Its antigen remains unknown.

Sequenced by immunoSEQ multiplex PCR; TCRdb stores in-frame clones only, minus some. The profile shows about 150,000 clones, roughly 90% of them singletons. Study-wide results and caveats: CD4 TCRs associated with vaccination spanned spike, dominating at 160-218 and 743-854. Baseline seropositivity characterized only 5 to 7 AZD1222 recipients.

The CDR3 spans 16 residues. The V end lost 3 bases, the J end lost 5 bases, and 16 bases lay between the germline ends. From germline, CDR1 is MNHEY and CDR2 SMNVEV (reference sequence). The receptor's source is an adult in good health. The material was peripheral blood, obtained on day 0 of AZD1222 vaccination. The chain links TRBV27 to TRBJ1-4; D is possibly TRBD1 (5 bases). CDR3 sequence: CASSFFGASRNEKLFF. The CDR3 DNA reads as TGTGCCAGCAGTTTCTTCGGGGCCTCAAGGAATGAAAAACTGTTTTTT.